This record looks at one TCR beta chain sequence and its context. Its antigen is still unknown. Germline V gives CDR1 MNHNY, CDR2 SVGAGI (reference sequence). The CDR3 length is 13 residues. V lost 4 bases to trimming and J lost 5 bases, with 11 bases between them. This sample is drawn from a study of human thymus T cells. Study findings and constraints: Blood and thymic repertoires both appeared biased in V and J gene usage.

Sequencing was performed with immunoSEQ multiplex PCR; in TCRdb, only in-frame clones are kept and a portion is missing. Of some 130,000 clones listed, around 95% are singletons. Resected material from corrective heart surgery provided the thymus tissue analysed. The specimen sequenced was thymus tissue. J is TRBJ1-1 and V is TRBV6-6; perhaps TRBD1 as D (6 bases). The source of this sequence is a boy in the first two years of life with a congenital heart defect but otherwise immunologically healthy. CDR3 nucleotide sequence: TGTGCCAGCAGTTCAGGGGAGTCGACTGAAGCTTTCTTT. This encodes CASSSGESTEAFF.